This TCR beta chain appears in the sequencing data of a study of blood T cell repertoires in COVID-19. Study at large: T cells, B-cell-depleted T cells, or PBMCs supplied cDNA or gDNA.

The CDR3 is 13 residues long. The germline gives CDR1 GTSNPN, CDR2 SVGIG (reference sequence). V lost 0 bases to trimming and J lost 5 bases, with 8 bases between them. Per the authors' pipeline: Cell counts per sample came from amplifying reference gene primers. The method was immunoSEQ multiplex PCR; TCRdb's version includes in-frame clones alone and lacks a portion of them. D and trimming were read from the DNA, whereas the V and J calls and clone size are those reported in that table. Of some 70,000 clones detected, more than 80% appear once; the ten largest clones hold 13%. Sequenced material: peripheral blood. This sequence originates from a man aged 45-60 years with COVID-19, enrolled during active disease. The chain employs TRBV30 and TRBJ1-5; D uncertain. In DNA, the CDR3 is TGTGCCTGGAGTGTAGGCGGAGATCAGCCCCAGCATTTT. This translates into CAWSVGGDQPQHF.